This T cell receptor (beta chain) was captured in a study of T cell repertoires in cytomegalovirus infection (dated by TCRdb to about 2019). Notes on the research overall: The HLA type of each donor mattered for the analysis, because public TCR beta signatures pointed to carriage of CMV infection along with the matching HLA type. What the work shows at the level of the full study, not this receptor alone: Cumulative frequency of public TCR beta family members discriminated carriers of CMV infection plus the relevant HLA type in this cohort and an independent approximately 350-donor cohort. In the ex vivo response, HLA-C-restricted CMV-specific TCR beta clonotypes were dominant, and in two of eight donors the single most frequent clonotype came from this HLA-C-restricted group.

Sequencing was performed on an Illumina HiSeq 1500. The public sequencing data were trimmed at Q25 with fastp and processed into clonotypes with MiXCR by TCRdb, which kept only in-frame beta chains. A single entry per CDR3 protein holds the most common genes and DNA from its merged rows. The sample data list around 490,000 distinct CDR3 sequences, and 26% of these were observed just once. Of the sample, about 13% falls within the top ten clones. Remarks on this clonotype: The antigen it recognizes is unknown. Base quality data are lacking; no much larger clone is found one base away.

The CDR1 and CDR2 encoded by the germline V gene are MNHNS and SASEGT. V is shortened by 5 bases, J by 0 bases, and the region joining them spans 10 bases. The CDR3 runs 14 residues from the cysteine to the phenylalanine. The only DNA kept is the CDR3, 42 bases in frame from the first base. The sequence joins TRBV6-1 to TRBJ1-1; the D segment cannot be called with confidence. The source of this sequence is a human donor in good health (CMV status not recorded). Some clones in this sample may be carry-over from other donors' samples. Sequenced sample: PBMCs. The CDR3 reads as follows: CASSSSGVNTEAFF. The bases read TGTGCCAGCAGTTCGTCCGGGGTGAACACTGAAGCTTTCTTT.